A selection of T cell receptor beta chains follows, all from one sample in a study of blood T cells in healthy people across ages. TCRdb independently ran MiXCR on the 5' RACE reads; one entry per CDR3 protein. The sample includes under 1 million distinct CDR3 sequences, 44% seen only once; the top ten take 15% to 25%. The sequenced material came from blood. These TCRs come from a man between 60 and 75 years old in good health. CDR3s leave out the opening cysteine and the closing phenylalanine or tryptophan.

cdr3_aa v_call
ASSPNAGGTIGTGRNEQF TRBV7-9
ASSRDRANEQF TRBV5-1
ASRQTRQGWQETQY TRBV6-2/TRBV6-3
ASSPGTRYGYT TRBV28
SARPRDRPYEQY TRBV20-1
ASSPPASITYNEQF TRBV18
AVAFEGYEQY TRBV2
ASSPNRGVQETQY TRBV27
SASGQSYEQY TRBV20-1
ASSPGPWAAF TRBV7-9
ASSPRATVRYEQY TRBV6-1
SARGRTDTQY TRBV20-1
ASSQGNRGCGNIQY TRBV3-1
ASSSWTENTGELF TRBV5-1
SADGARDGYT TRBV29-1
SAPPSGLTGGMRETQY TRBV20-1
ASSQDQGQKF TRBV3-1
ATRGTGDNQPQH TRBV15
AWRLDRGFGEQY TRBV30
ASSQNVGRVRSPLH TRBV4-3
ASSLLAGTQY TRBV7-2
ASSEYGDREPQH TRBV25-1
ATSSGTVKNIQY TRBV15
ASSLVQGAHTDTQY TRBV7-9
ASSSDLAGAYNNEQF TRBV13
ASSFRGGAANTGELF TRBV7-3
SATGQELEKLF TRBV20-1
SATRSNQPQH TRBV20-1
ASRMTGGSSNYGYT TRBV12-3/TRBV12-4
ASSLASGGLYNEQF TRBV11-2
ASSLLGHTEAF TRBV7-2
ASGRGQGRFTGELF TRBV6-2/TRBV6-3
SARDSGLARTDTQY TRBV20-1
SAPWVAKNIQY TRBV20-1
ASSLGGGGAYNEQF TRBV7-2
ASKSRRSTGRYEQY TRBV28
ASSPGLDLSEQY TRBV5-5
ASSFTSSGRIDTQY TRBV5-1
ASSTMERTILGEQY TRBV19
SARGDRRETQY TRBV20-1
ASSESEGMGNIQY TRBV25-1
ASSLDEGEYNEQF TRBV11-2
ASSPPGGRGYEQY TRBV12-3/TRBV12-4
ASRGQGLAGELF TRBV11-3
ASSYRQPLDGYT TRBV6-2/TRBV6-3
ASSSLDRGQYEQY TRBV5-5